This TCR beta chain was identified in a study of T cell responses to AZD1222 COVID-19 vaccine. Here immunoSEQ multiplex PCR was the method, and the copy in TCRdb shows in-frame clones only, minus some. Seen here are over 110,000 clones, roughly 88% observed once, and the top ten hold 1.6%. Unmatched junction bases numbered 4, after V lost 0 bases and J lost 7 bases. The CDR3 is 14 residues long. In germline, CDR1 is SGHDT, CDR2 YYEEEE. The chain carries TRBV5-6 and TRBJ1-3; the match to TRBD1 covers 7 bases. Source: peripheral blood, taken 28 days after the second AZD1222 dose. The sequence came from an adult who received the AZD1222 COVID-19 vaccine. The CDR3 sequence is CASSLEGAWNTIYF. The CDR3 DNA sequence: TGTGCCAGCAGCTTGGAGGGGGCTTGGAACACCATATATTTT.